What follows are 23 T cell receptor beta chains derived from one specimen sequenced in a study of blood T cells in healthy people across ages. Then a second PCR, running about 6 to 12 cycles, was carried out with a sample-barcoded 5' primer and a J-beta primer mix. TCRdb reprocessed the 5' RACE reads via MiXCR and lists one record per CDR3 protein. Here the sample spans 1.5 million to 2 million distinct CDR3 sequences, roughly 27% being singletons. Sequencing input: blood. Receptor source: a woman in her twenties or thirties in good health.

This clonotype was observed a handful of times. CDR3 amino acids: CASSLRQGPNNEQFF. As DNA, the CDR3 is TGTGCCAGCAGTCTACGACAGGGTCCCAACAATGAGCAGTTCTTC. The chain couples TRBV28 to TRBJ2-1, with 7 nucleotides matching TRBD1. This CDR3 spans 15 amino acids. J lost 5 bases, V lost 5 bases, and 9 bases had no gene match. Germline V gene data show CDR1 as MDHEN and CDR2 as SYDVKM.

This clonotype came up a few times. DNA for the CDR3: TGCAGTGCCACCCTAGCGGGAGTGGTCACAGATACGCAGTATTTT. It encodes CSATLAGVVTDTQYF. This chain joins TRBV20-1 and TRBJ2-3, with 10 bases identical to TRBD2. Per germline, CDR1 DFQATT and CDR2 SNEGSKA (reference sequence). V lost 6 bases and J lost 2; bases outside the gene matches: 8. CDR3 length: 15 amino acids.

The sample holds many counts of this clonotype. This chain links TRBV5-1 with TRBJ2-4; TRBD2 aligns across 9 bases. This CDR3 has 14 residues. Germline values: CDR1 SGHRS, CDR2 YFSETQ. Germline trimming cut 3 bases from V and 8 bases from J; bases unmatched to any gene: 6. In nucleotides, the CDR3 is TGCGCCAGCAGCTCGCTAGCGGGAATGGACATTCAGTACTTC. It yields the protein CASSSLAGMDIQYF. The full variable domain, completed using reference TRBV5-1 and TRBJ2-4, is KAGVTQTPRYLIKTRGQQVTLSCSPISGHRSVSWYQQTPGQGLQFLFEYFSETQRNKGNFPGRFSGRQFSNSRSEMNVSTLELGDSALYLCASSSLAGMDIQYFGAGTRLSVL.

V is TRBV2 and J is TRBJ1-2; perhaps TRBD1 as D (6 bases). Per the germline V gene, CDR1 is SNHLY and CDR2 is FYNNEI. The CDR3 covers 14 residues. Between the trimmed V and J ends, which lost 5 bases and 4 bases, there was a span of 14 bases. The CDR3: CASSNRDTFYGYTF. The CDR3 nucleotides read TGTGCCAGCAGTAACCGGGACACATTCTATGGCTACACCTTC.

This clonotype showed up just a few times. V gene TRBV12-3 or TRBV12-4 combines with J gene TRBJ1-1; D gene uncertain. The germline V and J ends were trimmed by 3 bases and 4 bases, with 21 bases remaining between them. This CDR3 has 17 residues. The CDR3 sequence is CASSFIQYTVKGTEAFF. CDR3 in DNA: TGTGCCAGCAGTTTTATCCAGTATACGGTAAAAGGCACTGAAGCTTTCTTT.

CDR3 sequence (DNA): TGTGCCAGCAACAGGGAAATCCAAGAGACCCAGTACTTC. This encodes CASNREIQETQYF. This chain joins TRBV2 and TRBJ2-5, with D perhaps matching TRBD1 (6 bases). Trimming took off 7 bases at V and 1 base at J, with 10 bases between the two ends. Germline CDR1 SNHLY, CDR2 FYNNEI. The CDR3 covers 13 residues.

This clonotype was seen more than once but under ten times. The chain combines TRBV18 with TRBJ1-2, with D perhaps matching TRBD1 (5 bases). The length of the CDR3 is 14 residues. V lost 3 bases to trimming and J lost 2 bases, with 10 bases between them. Germline V gene data show CDR1 as KGHSH and CDR2 as LQKENI. CDR3 sequence reads: CASSPLTVNYGYTF. The CDR3, as DNA: TGTGCCAGCTCACCTTTGACAGTAAACTATGGCTACACCTTC.

The V and J genes are TRBV20-1 and TRBJ2-7; possible D gene TRBD2, 6 bases. The CDR3 length is 13 residues. Germline-derived CDR1 and CDR2 are DFQATT and SNEGSKA (reference sequence). V was shortened by 5 bases and J by 0 bases, with 11 bases between the two germline ends. The chain's CDR3 is CSAGEEPSYEQYF. CDR3 bases: TGCAGTGCTGGGGAGGAACCCTCCTACGAGCAGTACTTC.

In its sample, this clonotype was seen a few times. The CDR3 nucleotides are TGTGCCAGCAGTGGCCGGGCCAATCATCAGCCCCAGCATTTT. This sequence encodes CASSGRANHQPQHF. This sequence joins TRBV12-3 or TRBV12-4 and TRBJ1-5; D remains ambiguous. This CDR3 has 14 amino acids. V dropped 5 bases and J dropped 5 bases, with 13 bases sitting between them.

The gene calls are TRBV9 and TRBJ2-1, with TRBD2 identical over 7 bases. The CDR3 is 15 residues long. The germline V gene encodes CDR1 SGDLS and CDR2 YYNGEE. Trimming cost V 8 bases and J 10 bases; bases outside gene matches: 18. The CDR3 nucleotides are TGTGCCAGTAGCAAGTCGAGCGGGGTCTCCTACGAGCAGTTCTTC. This encodes CASSKSSGVSYEQFF.

The chain uses TRBV7-2 and TRBJ1-2; the D is unclear. V was shortened by 2 bases and J by 3 bases, with 10 bases between the two germline ends. This CDR3 comprises 14 residues. In germline, CDR1 is SGHTA, CDR2 FQGNSA. The CDR3 spells CASSLPIPHYGYTF. The CDR3 DNA reads as TGTGCCAGCAGCTTACCTATCCCCCACTATGGCTACACCTTC.

V usage is TRBV2 and J usage is TRBJ2-7, with 10 bases lining up with TRBD1. V dropped 5 bases and J dropped 3; count of bases not matched to a gene: 7. Germline V gene data show CDR1 as SNHLY and CDR2 as FYNNEI. The CDR3 consists of 15 residues. The CDR3: CASSQTGQGVYEQYF. Here the CDR3 DNA reads TGTGCCAGCAGTCAGACCGGACAGGGGGTCTACGAGCAGTACTTC.

The V gene is TRBV28, the J gene TRBJ1-4, with D possibly being TRBD1 (6 bases). The length of the CDR3 is 15 residues. Trimming removed 2 bases at V and 8 bases at J, with 15 bases between. Germline V gives CDR1 MDHEN, CDR2 SYDVKM. CDR3 nucleotides: TGTGCCAGCAGTTTAATGGGGGCATCGGGGGAAAAACTGTTTTTT. Amino acids: CASSLMGASGEKLFF.

The chain carries TRBV11-1 and TRBJ1-1; weak D call: TRBD1 (5 bases). Between the trimmed V and J ends, which lost 1 base and 5 bases, there was a span of 11 bases. Germline CDR1 reads SGHAT; CDR2 reads FQDESV (reference sequence). This CDR3 has 14 amino acids. The CDR3 reads CASSLVGTRTEAFF. The CDR3 DNA reads as TGTGCCAGCAGCTTAGTAGGGACCAGGACTGAAGCTTTCTTT.

This chain links TRBV18 with TRBJ2-3, with a tentative D call TRBD2 (5 bases). Germline V gene sequence: CDR1 KGHSH, CDR2 LQKENI. The CDR3 is 14 amino acids. V lost 1 base and J 4 bases, leaving 9 bases between the germline ends. This chain's CDR3 is CASSPLEGADTQYF. CDR3 coding DNA: TGTGCCAGCTCACCACTTGAGGGAGCAGATACGCAGTATTTT.

In nucleotides, the CDR3 is TGTGCCAGCAGCTTAATGGGACCTCAAACCTTCTACGAGCAGTACTTC. Protein sequence: CASSLMGPQTFYEQYF. The V and J genes are TRBV7-3 and TRBJ2-4, with D possibly called TRBD1 or TRBD2 (5 bases each). The tail of the sequence fits TRBJ2-7 better, so the J call may be wrong. Germline CDR1 reads SGHTA; CDR2 reads FQGTGA. This CDR3 spans 16 amino acids.

The rearrangement uses TRBV20-1 and TRBJ1-2, with a possible D match to TRBD1 (5 bases). Trimming pared 1 base from V and 3 bases from J, leaving 12 bases between. The length of the CDR3 is 14 residues. Germline CDR1 and CDR2: DFQATT and SNEGSKA (reference sequence). The CDR3: CSARVGGGDYGYTF. CDR3 coding DNA: TGCAGTGCTAGAGTGGGGGGGGGAGACTATGGCTACACCTTC.

This clonotype has a handful of counts. The V gene is TRBV7-3, the J gene TRBJ2-3, with 12 bases lining up with TRBD1. The CDR3 extends over 16 amino acids. With 4 bases clipped from V and 5 bases from J, the junction kept 7 bases outside the gene matches. The germline gives CDR1 SGHTA, CDR2 FQGTGA. CDR3 region: CASSSGTGGALDTQYF. The CDR3 DNA follows: TGTGCCAGCAGCTCTGGGACAGGGGGCGCGTTAGATACGCAGTATTTT.

This clonotype was recorded many times. J is TRBJ2-5 and V is TRBV4-1, with D possibly TRBD2 on 5 matching bases. Germline V CDR1 and CDR2: MGHRA, YSYEKL. This CDR3 contains 13 residues. The V end lost 5 bases, the J end lost 1 base, and 8 bases lay between the germline ends. The CDR3 loop is CASSAGIQETQYF. For the CDR3, the DNA is TGCGCCAGCAGCGCCGGGATCCAAGAGACCCAGTACTTC.

In the case of this clonotype: Germline and junction disagree at one end, which may indicate a read error. The chain couples TRBV24-1 to TRBJ2-4; D is undetermined. This CDR3 contains 13 residues. Per the germline V gene, CDR1 is KGHDR and CDR2 is SFDVKD. This chain's CDR3 is CAISDHTENIQYF. The DNA of the CDR3 is TGTGCCATCAGTGATCACACGGAAAACATTCAGTACTTC.

The chain combines TRBV6-1 with TRBJ2-1; 14 bases map to TRBD2. Germline CDR1 MNHNS, CDR2 SASEGT. After removal of 6 bases from V and 0 bases from J, the junction contained 10 bases not matched to a gene. CDR3 length equals 19 residues. The CDR3 bases are TGTGCCAGCAGCACAAAACGACTAGCGGGGGGGAGCTCCTACAATGAGCAGTTCTTC. As protein: CASSTKRLAGGSSYNEQFF.

This clonotype was found many times. V usage is TRBV9 and J usage is TRBJ2-5; 14 positions match TRBD2. There are 17 residues in the CDR3. V lost 0 bases, J lost 4 bases, and 5 bases stayed unmatched. CDR1 is SGDLS, CDR2 YYNGEE, per germline. The CDR3 DNA sequence: TGTGCCAGCAGCGTAGGGGGGACTAGCGGGGGACGAGAGACCCAGTACTTC. This translates into CASSVGGTSGGRETQYF.

Many counts were recorded for this clonotype. The chain carries TRBV7-9 and TRBJ2-5, with a possible D match to TRBD1 (5 bases). This CDR3 is 12 amino acids long. Germline CDR1 reads SEHNR; CDR2 reads FQNEAQ (reference sequence). Trimming pared 6 bases from V and 3 bases from J, leaving 8 bases between. CDR3 in DNA: TGTGCCAGCAGTTTCAGGGAAGAGACCCAGTACTTC. Its translation: CASSFREETQYF.